Presented here are 20 T cell receptor beta chains from one specimen sequenced in a study of cytomegalovirus exposure and HLA in healthy donors. 60 Vbeta and 13 Jbeta primers were used in PCR. Measured with immunoSEQ multiplex PCR; TCRdb has only the in-frame clones, and not every one. The sample data list some 51,000 clones. The sample taken for sequencing was PBMCs. These receptor sequences come from a man aged 50 to 60 in good health and CMV-seropositive.

The V call is TRBV30, the J call TRBJ2-3, with 9 bases fitting TRBD2. This CDR3 has 16 residues. CDR1 GTSNPN and CDR2 SVGIG come from the germline V gene (reference sequence). The ends lost 0 bases at V and 1 base at J; junction bases unmatched: 5. As DNA, the CDR3 is TGTGCCTGGAGTGTGTCTAGCGGGGTGCGCACAGATACGCAGTATTTT. Translation gives CAWSVSSGVRTDTQYF.

The genes are TRBV5-4 and TRBJ2-1; perhaps TRBD1 as D (6 bases). CDR3 length equals 13 residues. The V and J ends lost 1 base and 6 bases respectively, with 8 bases between them. Germline-derived CDR1 and CDR2 are SGHNT and YYREEE (reference sequence). The CDR3 nucleotides read TGTGCCAGCAGCTTGACAGGGTTCAATGAGCAGTTCTTC. This sequence encodes CASSLTGFNEQFF.

The V and J genes are TRBV29-1 and TRBJ1-2; D is unresolved. V was shortened by 5 bases and J by 4 bases, with 17 bases between the two germline ends. The germline V gene encodes CDR1 SQVTM and CDR2 ANQGSEA. The CDR3 is 14 residues long. DNA for the CDR3: TGCAGCGTTCTGGGTTTGGGGAGGTCCTATGGCTACACCTTC. Its translation is CSVLGLGRSYGYTF.

CDR3 sequence (DNA): TGTGCCAGCAGCTTGGCAACTAGCGGGTGGAACGAGCAGTACTTC. It codes for CASSLATSGWNEQYF. The chain uses TRBV5-4 and TRBJ2-7; TRBD2 aligns across 9 bases. Looked up from germline, CDR1 is SGHNT and CDR2 is YYREEE (reference sequence). Trimming took 0 bases from V and 5 from J; bases not matched to a gene: 6. The CDR3 sequence is 15 residues long.

The V call is TRBV6-5, the J call TRBJ1-1; D is ambiguous. The V end lost 2 bases, the J end lost 7 bases, and 11 bases lay between the germline ends. The CDR3 is 13 amino acids. In germline, CDR1 is MNHEY, CDR2 SVGAGI. The CDR3 loop is CASSYRRPGEAFF. In DNA, the CDR3 is TGTGCCAGCAGTTACAGGCGCCCGGGTGAAGCTTTCTTT.

The chain joins TRBV9 to TRBJ2-1, with 9 nucleotides matching TRBD2. J was trimmed by 4 bases and V by 1 base; bases with no gene match: 3. There are 15 residues in the CDR3. The germline V gene encodes CDR1 SGDLS and CDR2 YYNGEE. CDR3 in amino acids: CASSVYSGGYNEQFF. CDR3 bases: TGTGCCAGCAGCGTATATAGCGGGGGATACAATGAGCAGTTCTTC.

This chain joins TRBV30 and TRBJ1-2, with TRBD1 matching over 8 bases. The CDR3 consists of 13 residues. CDR1 GTSNPN and CDR2 SVGIG come from the germline V gene (reference sequence). V gave up 2 bases and J gave up 4 bases; unmatched junction bases: 3. CDR3: CAWSLQGAYGYTF. CDR3 nucleotides: TGTGCCTGGAGTCTTCAGGGGGCCTATGGCTACACCTTC.

The J gene is TRBJ2-7, the V gene TRBV6-1; D possibly corresponds to TRBD2 (5 bases). The germline CDR1 and CDR2 sequences are MNHNS and SASEGT. This CDR3 comprises 15 residues. V lost 10 bases, J lost 3 bases, and 22 bases lay in between. In DNA form, the CDR3 reads TGTGCCACCGTACTAGAGGAAGCAATAAGCTACGAGCAGTACTTC. This gives the protein CATVLEEAISYEQYF.

The CDR3 region has the DNA TGTGCCAGCAGCCTACGGACCTCCCCGGGAGACCCTGAAGCTTTCTTT. Residues: CASSLRTSPGDPEAFF. The rearrangement uses TRBV7-9 and TRBJ1-1; D is uncertain. CDR1 and CDR2 from the germline V gene are SEHNR and FQNEAQ (reference sequence). V lost 5 bases to trimming and J lost 6 bases, with 22 bases between them. The CDR3 covers 16 residues. Full variable domain (missing parts from reference TRBV7-9 and TRBJ1-1): DTGVSQNPRHKITKRGQNVTFRCDPISEHNRLYWYRQTLGQGPEFLTYFQNEAQLEKSRLLSDRFSAERPKGSFSTLEIQRTEQGDSAMYLCASSLRTSPGDPEAFFGQGTRLTVV.

As to this clone: Relative to the germline gene, one junction end is altered; a read error may explain this. V and J are TRBV19 and TRBJ2-3; D perhaps matches TRBD1 (5 bases). The length of the CDR3 is 14 residues. Germline V gene data show CDR1 as LNHDA and CDR2 as SQIVND (reference sequence). CDR3 sequence: CATSGAVPTDTQYF. The CDR3 nucleotides read TGTGCCACTAGTGGGGCAGTTCCCACAGATACGCAGTATTTT.

The V call is TRBV5-1, the J call TRBJ1-3; D is uncertain. V lost 2 bases to trimming and J lost 4 bases, with 10 bases between them. This CDR3 contains 14 residues. Looked up from germline, CDR1 is SGHRS and CDR2 is YFSETQ. Here the CDR3 reads CASSFSDTGNTIYF. For the CDR3, the DNA is TGCGCCAGCAGCTTTTCCGACACCGGAAACACCATATATTTT.

The genes are TRBV6-5 and TRBJ2-7; 10 nucleotides agree with TRBD1. CDR1 is MNHEY and CDR2 is SVGAGI in the germline V gene. The trim removed 3 bases at V and 3 bases at J, leaving 5 bases unmatched. The CDR3 consists of 15 residues. CDR3 sequence reads: CASSYPGQGSYEQYF. In DNA, the CDR3 is TGTGCCAGCAGTTATCCGGGACAGGGGAGCTACGAGCAGTACTTC.

The chain joins TRBV5-1 to TRBJ2-3; possible D gene TRBD1, 5 bases. The V end was cut by 0 bases, the J end by 6 bases, with 11 bases between. Germline values: CDR1 SGHRS, CDR2 YFSETQ. This CDR3 has 14 residues. The DNA for the CDR3 is TGCGCCAGCAGCTTGGCAGGGTACACGGATACGCAGTATTTT. The encoded protein is CASSLAGYTDTQYF.

The chain links TRBV5-1 to TRBJ2-7; D remains ambiguous. The CDR3 runs to 17 residues. Trimming shortened V by 1 base and J by 4 bases, and 21 bases separated the two germline ends. Germline V gene data show CDR1 as SGHRS and CDR2 as YFSETQ. The CDR3 sequence is CASSLPPAGLKDYEQYF. In nucleotides, the CDR3 is TGCGCCAGCAGCTTGCCCCCCGCAGGTTTGAAGGATTACGAGCAGTACTTC.

The chain has TRBV9 and TRBJ2-5, with 7 bases aligning to TRBD2. This CDR3 has 16 residues. V shed 0 bases and J 2 bases; nucleotides not matched to a gene: 7. Per the germline V gene, CDR1 is SGDLS and CDR2 is YYNGEE. The DNA of the CDR3 is TGTGCCAGCAGCGTAGCAGTGTCTAGCGGACAAGAGACCCAGTACTTC. It is translated as CASSVAVSSGQETQYF.

The chain has TRBV30 and TRBJ2-1; D is possibly TRBD2 (5 bases). Trimming cost V 3 bases and J 2 bases, with 11 bases left between them. The V gene's germline CDR1 is GTSNPN and CDR2 SVGIG (reference sequence). This CDR3 spans 14 amino acids. CDR3 amino acids: CAWRDLTPYNEQFF. The CDR3 DNA is TGTGCCTGGAGGGACTTGACTCCCTACAATGAGCAGTTCTTC.

The chain combines TRBV7-9 with TRBJ1-5; D gene unclear. Germline lookup yields CDR1 SEHNR and CDR2 FQNEAQ (reference sequence). There are 13 residues in the CDR3. Trimming stripped 3 bases from V and 4 bases from J, with 7 bases between. CDR3 coding DNA: TGTGCCAGCAGCTTTACGGAGAATCAGCCCCAGCATTTT. Translated, it gives CASSFTENQPQHF.

The CDR3 nucleotides are TGTGCCAGCAGTTTAGGTGGAAACAGGGGCACTGAAGCTTTCTTT. Its translation is CASSLGGNRGTEAFF. The chain recombines TRBV28 with TRBJ1-1; 7 bases match TRBD1. Trimming cost V 2 bases and J 4 bases; bases outside gene matches: 7. CDR3 length equals 15 residues. CDR1 and CDR2 (germline): MDHEN, SYDVKM.

V and J are TRBV9 and TRBJ2-3; TRBD2 might be the D (5 bases). This CDR3 region has 15 residues. Trimming left V 4 bases short and J 0 bases short, with 12 bases between. Per the germline V gene, CDR1 is SGDLS and CDR2 is YYNGEE. The DNA for the CDR3 is TGTGCCAGCAGCCCAGAGGGCGGGAGCACAGATACGCAGTATTTT. This gives the protein CASSPEGGSTDTQYF.

V usage is TRBV4-1 and J usage is TRBJ2-7; 8 bases line up with TRBD1. The length of the CDR3 is 15 residues. From germline, CDR1 is MGHRA and CDR2 YSYEKL. With 4 bases clipped from V and 2 bases from J, the junction kept 7 bases outside the gene matches. The DNA for the CDR3 is TGCGCCAGCAGCCCTCCGGGACAGGCCACCTACGAGCAGTACTTC. Protein sequence: CASSPPGQATYEQYF.